This T cell receptor beta chain was identified in a study of CD8+ T cells in alopecia areata. At the level of the study: Recipient mice, approximately 6-11-week-old female C3H/HeJ animals, received skin from approximately 6-12-month-old C3H/HeJ graft donors with spontaneous alopecia. The study's findings and limits: Normal skin's resident alphabeta T cells are also sequenced in scalp samples. Relative to mice, TCR sharing across patients was less clear, a difference possibly HLA-related.

A sort of pooled cutaneous lymph node cells used CD4, CD8alpha, NKG2D, NKG2ACE and other stains. Isolated RNA was reverse transcribed into cDNA used as the sequencing template. Assay used: immunoSEQ multiplex PCR; TCRdb lists only in-frame clones, some missing. The table lists approximately 280,000 clones, with no singletons. The table lists this clone with a few counts. Its antigen is currently unknown. Gene names are the mouse ones. Read data end 4 residues before the CDR3 end; the end is taken from the germline J gene. The sample has other DNA sequences that encode this CDR3 too. Germline loops: CDR1 FNHDT, CDR2 SITEND (reference sequence). The CDR3 length is 12 residues. V was trimmed by 5 bases and J by 3 bases, leaving 7 bases between them.

The chain recombines TRBV19 with TRBJ2-5; D call uncertain. This receptor was identified in a C3H/HeJ mouse with alopecia areata. The strain's MHC haplotype is H2-k. Sequenced sample: CD4+ T cells sorted from a lymph node. Incomplete CDR3 DNA: TGTGCCAGCAGAAGACAACAAGAC. Protein sequence: CASRRQQD. The entire CDR3 is CASRRQQDTQYF.